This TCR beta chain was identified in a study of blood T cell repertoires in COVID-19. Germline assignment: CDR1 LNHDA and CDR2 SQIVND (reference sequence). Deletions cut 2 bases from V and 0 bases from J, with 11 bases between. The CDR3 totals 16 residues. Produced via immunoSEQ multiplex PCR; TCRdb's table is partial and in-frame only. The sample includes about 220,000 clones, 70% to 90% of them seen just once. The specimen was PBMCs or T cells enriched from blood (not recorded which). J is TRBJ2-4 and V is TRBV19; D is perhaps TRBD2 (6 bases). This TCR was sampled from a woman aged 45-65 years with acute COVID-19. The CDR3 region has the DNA TGTGCCAGTAGTATATCGGACTACCTAGCCAAAAACATTCAGTACTTC. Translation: CASSISDYLAKNIQYF.